This T cell receptor (beta chain) was found in a study of control samples from healthy donors and cancer patients. Profiling relied on immunoSEQ multiplex PCR, and the TCRdb table lists in-frame clones only, not all of them. The sample lists more than 85,000 clones, 83% seen once, with about 13% in the top ten. V shed 6 bases, J shed 0 bases, and the junction held 5 bases outside the gene matches. CDR1 and CDR2 (germline): MNHNY, SVGAGI (reference sequence). The length of the CDR3 is 14 residues. This clonotype originated in a woman in her forties or fifties in good health. Sequencing was carried out using blood. The chain joins TRBV6-6 to TRBJ2-7; the match to TRBD2 covers 7 bases. Here the CDR3 reads CASSLGGTSYEQYF. CDR3 nucleotides: TGTGCCAGCAGCCTGGGGGGGACCTCCTACGAGCAGTACTTC.